Listed below are T cell receptor beta chains from one sample, sequenced in a study of blood T cell repertoires in COVID-19. The repertoire was sequenced with immunoSEQ multiplex PCR; TCRdb's copy has only in-frame clones and lacks some. This table holds 100,000 to 150,000 clones, under 90% found once. Sequences were obtained from peripheral blood. Receptors were obtained from a woman in her sixties or seventies with acute or convalescent COVID-19. The conserved cysteine and the conserved F or W are not part of the CDR3 here.

TRBJ1-1,TRBV24-1,ATRETENTEAF
TRBJ2-5,TRBV5-1,ASSTSGNQETQY
TRBJ1-2,TRBV5-1,ASSEGTGNYGYT
TRBJ1-6,TRBV5-6,ASSFGDSPLH
TRBJ1-1,TRBV10-3,AISDDSEAF
TRBJ2-5,TRBV7-2,ASSLLGPGQETQY
TRBJ1-1,TRBV7-9,ASSFGTAPGAF
TRBJ1-1,TRBV20-1,SASLTRSGASGEAF
TRBJ1-1,TRBV11-2,ASSLLGQEYTEAF
TRBJ1-2,TRBV7-2,ASSLSQVTAGYT
TRBJ1-2,TRBV19,ASSLGGTGSNYGYT
TRBJ2-3,TRBV24-1,ATSDFGVGYSTDTQY
TRBJ2-1,TRBV10-3,ASAVGGGRSSYNEQF
TRBJ2-2,TRBV4-1,ASSHRPDRLGELF
TRBJ2-3,TRBV4-1,ASSQADRVGIDTQY
TRBJ2-7,TRBV3-1/TRBV3-2,ASSPNSGNEQY
TRBJ2-5,TRBV7-9,ASSSYFETQY
TRBJ1-6,TRBV4-2,ASSQDIGSYNSPLH
TRBJ1-6,TRBV19,ASTVQGNSPLH
TRBJ2-1,TRBV7-9,ASSFPGLEQF
TRBJ2-5,TRBV7-9,ASSPRVETQY
TRBJ2-6,TRBV19,ASSDRLNSGANVLT
TRBJ2-5,TRBV11-2,ASSGTGRRETQY
TRBJ1-1,TRBV29-1,SVIPVRGNTEAF
TRBJ1-2,TRBV3-1/TRBV3-2,ASSQDTDRGYGYT
TRBJ2-3,TRBV14,ASSQDFGGGLS
TRBJ2-1,TRBV7-8,ASRPTPSDEQF
TRBJ2-2,TRBV24-1,ATNPTGTGELF
TRBJ1-5,TRBV2,ASGLSGGQPQH
TRBJ1-4,TRBV5-4,ASSLVGSGEKLF
TRBJ2-4,TRBV11-1,ASSSPGLGRNIQY
TRBJ2-5,TRBV4-2,ASSQVGQGGETQY
TRBJ1-2,TRBV24-1,ATSSKGPNYGYT
TRBJ1-1,TRBV5-1,ASSFRGGVLNTEAF
TRBJ2-5,TRBV5-6,ASRFRGSPQETQY
TRBJ1-1,TRBV3-1/TRBV3-2,ASSRAGISTTEAF
TRBJ2-7,TRBV5-1,ASSWGPSTSSGEQY
TRBJ1-5,TRBV6-5,ASRERENQPQH
TRBJ1-6,TRBV19,ASSLWGQYNSPLH
TRBJ2-5,TRBV6-6,ASGRDYPPQGKTQY
TRBJ1-5,TRBV4-1,ASSQGVTGQPQH
TRBJ1-6,TRBV5-5,ASSLAGREYNSPLH
TRBJ1-1,TRBV9,ASSVGGMSTEAF